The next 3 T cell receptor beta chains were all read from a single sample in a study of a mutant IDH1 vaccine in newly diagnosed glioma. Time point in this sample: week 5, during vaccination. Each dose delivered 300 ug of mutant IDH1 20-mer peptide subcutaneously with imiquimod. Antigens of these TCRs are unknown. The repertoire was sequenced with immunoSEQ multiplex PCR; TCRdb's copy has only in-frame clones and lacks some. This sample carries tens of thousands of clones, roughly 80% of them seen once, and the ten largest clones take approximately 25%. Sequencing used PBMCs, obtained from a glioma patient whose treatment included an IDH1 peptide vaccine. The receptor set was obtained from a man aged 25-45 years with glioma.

CDR3 region: CASSQQGSGSPDTQYF. The DNA of the CDR3 is TGCGCCAGCAGCCAACAGGGTAGCGGGAGTCCAGATACGCAGTATTTT. V and J are TRBV4-1 and TRBJ2-3; 9 bases map to TRBD2. The V segment lost 2 bases and the J segment 4 bases; nucleotides outside the gene matches: 7. CDR1 is MGHRA and CDR2 is YSYEKL in the germline V gene. The CDR3 consists of 16 residues.

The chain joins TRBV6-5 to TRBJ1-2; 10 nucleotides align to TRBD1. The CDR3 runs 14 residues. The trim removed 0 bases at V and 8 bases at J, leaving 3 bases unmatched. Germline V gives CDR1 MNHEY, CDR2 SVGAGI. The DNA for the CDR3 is TGTGCCAGCAGTTACTCCGGGACAGGGGAAGGCTACACCTTC. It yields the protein CASSYSGTGEGYTF.

The CDR3 spells CASSKSRETDTQYF. Written as DNA, the CDR3 is TGTGCCAGTAGTAAGTCCAGGGAGACAGATACGCAGTATTTT. The genes are TRBV19 and TRBJ2-3, with D perhaps being TRBD1 or TRBD2 (5 bases each). Germline V lookup: CDR1 LNHDA, CDR2 SQIVND (reference sequence). The CDR3 contains 14 residues. V lost 4 bases to trimming and J lost 3 bases, with 11 bases between them. Looking up the rest from reference TRBV19 and TRBJ2-3 gives the full variable domain: DGGITQSPKYLFRKEGQNVTLSCEQNLNHDAMYWYRQDPGQGLRLIYYSQIVNDFQKGDIAEGYSVSREKKESFPLTVTSAQKNPTAFYLCASSKSRETDTQYFGPGTRLTVL.